The clone carrying this T cell receptor beta chain has a handful of counts. The CDR3 length is 14 residues. Trimming took 3 bases from V and 6 from J, leaving 12 bases between them. The V gene's germline CDR1 is SNHLY and CDR2 FYNNEI. Donors, without exception, were Caucasian adults residing in Nashville, Tennessee. CD45RA+ naive and CD45RA-negative memory subsets were separated from CD4+ cells. The sample belongs to a study of shared clonotypes between healthy human individuals. Genomic DNA from each subset was divided evenly over several immunoSEQ plates. The repertoire was sequenced with immunoSEQ multiplex PCR; TCRdb's copy has only in-frame clones and lacks some. The table lists some 2,500,000 clones, under 95% of them singletons.

This clonotype was sampled from a man in his late teens or twenties in good health. Some clones in this sample may be carry-over from other donors' samples. The specimen was naive CD4+ T cells from PBMCs. Subset in this sample: CD45RA+ positively selected. The chain is built from TRBV2 and TRBJ1-5; D ambiguous. The CDR3 reads CASSDEGNGQPQHF. CDR3 nucleotides: TGTGCCAGCAGTGACGAGGGCAACGGTCAGCCCCAGCATTTT.